One TCR beta chain is described in this entry. From the RT-PCR reads, TCRdb called clonotypes with MiXCR, one entry per CDR3 protein. The sample carries under 200,000 distinct CDR3 sequences, approximately 12% recorded once. The CDR3 covers 13 residues. Germline V gene sequence: CDR1 DFQATT, CDR2 SNEGSKA (reference sequence). V was trimmed by 6 bases and J by 7 bases, leaving 16 bases between them. The entry originates in a study of response to subunit inactivated influenza vaccine. These data also featured in a second study, about T cells expressing NK-cell markers. From that paper: 5'RACE template switching with UMIs produced the TCR beta cDNA.

The sample in question was CD8+ T cells sorted from PBMCs, obtained 11 to 12 days after vaccination. The receptor comes from a man between 50 and 59 years old who received an inactivated influenza vaccine. The V call is TRBV20-1, the J call TRBJ1-5; weak D call: TRBD1 (5 bases). CDR3 sequence: CSAPQPGGQPQHF. The CDR3 nucleotides are TGCAGTGCCCCCCAGCCGGGGGGGCAGCCCCAGCATTTT.